This passage covers 28 T cell receptor beta chains from one sample sequenced in a study of blood T cell repertoires in COVID-19. Using immunoSEQ multiplex PCR, the repertoire was profiled, and TCRdb retains in-frame clones only, with some absent. This sample carries around 230,000 clones, roughly four fifths of them seen once, and the ten largest clones take approximately 13%. The sample consisted of peripheral blood. The receptors were sampled from a woman aged 55-70 years with active or convalescent COVID-19.

This chain links TRBV7-9 with TRBJ2-2; D unclear. Trimming removed 2 bases at V and 0 bases at J, with 10 bases between. Germline V CDR1 and CDR2: SEHNR, FQNEAQ (reference sequence). There are 16 residues in the CDR3. In nucleotides, the CDR3 is TGTGCCAGCAGCTTAAAAGACTTATCGAACACCGGGGAGCTGTTTTTT. This translates into CASSLKDLSNTGELFF.

The V and J genes are TRBV5-1 and TRBJ1-4; D not resolved. The V gene lost 4 bases and the J gene lost 7 bases, with 17 bases spanning the gap. Germline CDR1 SGHRS, CDR2 YFSETQ. The CDR3 loop spans 15 amino acids. The CDR3 DNA is TGCGCCAGCAGCCCAGCGGTTGAGCGAGGTGAAAAACTGTTTTTT. Its protein product is CASSPAVERGEKLFF. Filled out from reference TRBV5-1 and TRBJ1-4, the complete variable domain reads KAGVTQTPRYLIKTRGQQVTLSCSPISGHRSVSWYQQTPGQGLQFLFEYFSETQRNKGNFPGRFSGRQFSNSRSEMNVSTLELGDSALYLCASSPAVERGEKLFFGSGTQLSVL.

The V gene is TRBV2, the J gene TRBJ1-1; possible D gene TRBD1, 6 bases. This CDR3 region has 14 residues. Germline lookup yields CDR1 SNHLY and CDR2 FYNNEI. Trimming took off 7 bases at V and 0 bases at J, with 12 bases between the two ends. Here the CDR3 DNA reads TGTGCCAGCACAACGACAGGCGTGAACACTGAAGCTTTCTTT. Translation: CASTTTGVNTEAFF. Full variable domain (outside the CDR3, taken from reference TRBV2 and TRBJ1-1): EPEVTQTPSHQVTQMGQEVILRCVPISNHLYFYWYRQILGQKVEFLVSFYNNEISEKSEIFDDQFSVERPDGSNFTLKIRSTKLEDSAMYFCASTTTGVNTEAFFGQGTRLTVV.

The V and J genes are TRBV2 and TRBJ1-1, with unresolved D. Germline values: CDR1 SNHLY, CDR2 FYNNEI. The V gene lost 8 bases and the J gene lost 3 bases, with 7 bases spanning the gap. The CDR3 has 11 amino acids. The CDR3 loop is CASSQDTEAFF. The CDR3 DNA sequence: TGTGCCAGCTCCCAGGACACTGAAGCTTTCTTT.

This clone was recorded at least ten times. The chain is built from TRBV19 and TRBJ2-7; D unresolved. This CDR3 contains 15 residues. V shed 4 bases and J shed 3 bases, with 16 bases lying between them. CDR1 is LNHDA, CDR2 SQIVND, per germline (reference sequence). CDR3 loop: CASSNAYGEIYEQYF. DNA of the CDR3: TGTGCCAGTAGTAATGCATATGGAGAAATCTACGAGCAGTACTTC.

This clone was counted once. The chain links TRBV10-3 to TRBJ1-1; 10 bases fit TRBD1. This CDR3 is 15 amino acids long. Trimming removed 1 base from V and 7 bases from J; junction bases left unmatched: 6. Germline-derived CDR1 and CDR2 are ENHRY and SYGVKD. The CDR3 bases are TGTGCCATCAGTGAGTTTTCGGACAGGGGGAATGAAGCTTTCTTT. It translates to CAISEFSDRGNEAFF.

The rearrangement uses TRBV5-1 and TRBJ1-1; no clear D. The V gene's germline CDR1 is SGHRS and CDR2 YFSETQ. Trimming took 7 bases from V and 8 from J, leaving 21 bases between them. This CDR3 is 14 amino acids long. CDR3 coding DNA: TGCGCCAGCCGCGACCGGGATTACTCGAAGGAAGCTTTCTTT. Its protein is CASRDRDYSKEAFF.

J is TRBJ1-5 and V is TRBV4-3; 7 bases match TRBD1. The CDR3 loop spans 16 amino acids. The V segment lost 2 bases and the J segment 4 bases; nucleotides outside the gene matches: 8. The germline CDR1 and CDR2 sequences are LGHNA and YSLEER. CDR3: CASSQSPDRVNQPQHF. The CDR3 region has the DNA TGCGCCAGCAGCCAATCCCCCGACAGGGTGAATCAGCCCCAGCATTTT.

The chain is built from TRBV19 and TRBJ2-7; 7 nucleotides line up with TRBD2. This CDR3 comprises 13 residues. V was pared by 3 bases and J by 4 bases, with 3 bases of the junction left unmatched. CDR1 and CDR2 from the germline V gene are LNHDA and SQIVND (reference sequence). The CDR3: CASSMGTTYEQYF. The CDR3 nucleotides are TGTGCCAGTAGTATGGGGACTACGTACGAGCAGTACTTC.

The chain uses TRBV7-2 and TRBJ1-1, with unresolved D. This CDR3 has 13 residues. Germline V gene lookup returns CDR1 SGHTA and CDR2 FQGNSA. Trimming pared 1 base from V and 3 bases from J, leaving 6 bases between. The CDR3 DNA reads TGTGCCAGCAGCTTAGGGCATTACACTGAAGCTTTCTTT. It codes for CASSLGHYTEAFF.

The V call is TRBV27, the J call TRBJ1-1; D is unclear. V dropped 5 bases and J dropped 6 bases, with 19 bases sitting between them. Germline V gene lookup returns CDR1 MNHEY and CDR2 SMNVEV (reference sequence). The length of the CDR3 is 15 residues. The CDR3 is CASSPPGSWEAEAFF. For the CDR3, the DNA is TGTGCCAGCAGTCCACCAGGATCCTGGGAGGCTGAAGCTTTCTTT.

The chain links TRBV30 to TRBJ1-1; TRBD1 is a possible D gene (5 bases). Germline assignment: CDR1 GTSNPN and CDR2 SVGIG (reference sequence). The CDR3 has 11 amino acids. V gave up 3 bases and J gave up 7 bases, with 9 bases separating them. The CDR3 protein is CAWSWGSEAFF. For the CDR3, the DNA is TGTGCCTGGAGCTGGGGCAGTGAAGCTTTCTTT.

The chain combines TRBV5-4 with TRBJ2-1, with 11 bases aligning to TRBD1. The CDR3 spans 16 residues. From germline, CDR1 is SGHNT and CDR2 YYREEE (reference sequence). V lost 3 bases to trimming and J lost 2 bases; unmatched junction nucleotides: 4. CDR3 in DNA: TGTGCCAGCAGCTCGGGGACAGGGGGTCCCTACAATGAGCAGTTCTTC. Translated, it gives CASSSGTGGPYNEQFF. The complete variable domain, with remaining parts taken from reference TRBV5-4 and TRBJ2-1, reads ETGVTQSPTHLIKTRGQQVTLRCSSQSGHNTVSWYQQALGQGPQFIFQYYREEENGRGNFPPRFSGLQFPNYSSELNVNALELDDSALYLCASSSGTGGPYNEQFFGPGTRLTVL.

V and J are TRBV18 and TRBJ1-2; the D gene is possibly TRBD1 (6 bases). This CDR3 is 19 amino acids long. CDR1 and CDR2 from the germline V gene are KGHSH and LQKENI. V shed 2 bases and J shed 0 bases, with 22 bases lying between them. The CDR3 spells CASSPTGTIGGRANYGYTF. The CDR3 DNA is TGTGCCAGCTCACCAACCGGGACGATCGGGGGGCGCGCTAACTATGGCTACACCTTC.

This clone came up once. J is TRBJ1-1 and V is TRBV21-1; the table names TRBD1, a call not compared with the DNA. TRBV21-1 is a documented pseudogene. The CDR3 consists of 13 residues. The CDR3 is CASSKEKDRAAFF. The CDR3, as DNA: TGTGCCAGCAGCAAAGAAAAGGACAGGGCGGCTTTCTTT.

V and J are TRBV2 and TRBJ1-2, with TRBD1 matching over 9 bases. The germline V gene encodes CDR1 SNHLY and CDR2 FYNNEI. This CDR3 is 14 amino acids long. V lost 5 bases and J lost 4; bases outside the gene matches: 5. This chain's CDR3 is CASSLKQGAYGYTF. The CDR3, as DNA: TGTGCCAGCAGTCTTAAACAGGGGGCCTATGGCTACACCTTC.

Note on this clone: One end of the junction does not line up with germline, which may come from a read error. CDR3 in DNA: TGCGCCAGCAGTCAAGGAGGACAGGGTAGTGGCTACACCTTC. As protein: CASSQGGQGSGYTF. The gene calls are TRBV4-3 and TRBJ1-2, with 8 bases identical to TRBD1. Germline values: CDR1 LGHNA, CDR2 YSLEER. CDR3 length: 14 amino acids.

The chain has TRBV18 and TRBJ1-2; 9 bases map to TRBD1. The CDR3 is 16 residues long. Germline V gene lookup returns CDR1 KGHSH and CDR2 LQKENI. V shed 2 bases, J shed 8 bases, and the junction held 12 bases outside the gene matches. The CDR3 spells CASSPGLQGAPRGYTF. The CDR3 region has the DNA TGTGCCAGCTCACCAGGACTACAGGGGGCGCCTCGAGGCTACACCTTC.

The gene calls are TRBV12-5 and TRBJ2-5; TRBD1 agrees at 10 bases. From germline, CDR1 is LGHNT and CDR2 FRNRAP. Germline trimming cut 7 bases from V and 5 bases from J; bases unmatched to any gene: 7. The CDR3 runs to 14 residues. CDR3 in amino acids: CASALGTGAETQYF. In nucleotides, the CDR3 is TGTGCTAGTGCCCTGGGGACAGGGGCCGAGACCCAGTACTTC.

The chain has TRBV3-1 (or the pseudogene TRBV3-2) and TRBJ2-7; D unclear. CDR1 and CDR2 from the germline V gene are LGHDT and YNNKEL (reference sequence). The V and J ends lost 4 bases and 3 bases respectively, with 13 bases between them. This CDR3 has 14 residues. The CDR3 sequence is CASSPQTLDYEQYF. In DNA form, the CDR3 reads TGTGCCAGCAGCCCCCAGACTCTAGACTACGAGCAGTACTTC.

This clone was seen just once. V usage is TRBV5-1 and J usage is TRBJ2-3; 9 bases line up with TRBD2. The CDR3 totals 17 residues. V was pared by 3 bases and J by 2 bases, with 10 bases of the junction left unmatched. Per germline, CDR1 SGHRS and CDR2 YFSETQ. CDR3 coding DNA: TGCGCCAGCAGCTCTGACCCTAGCGGGGCCCTCACAGATACGCAGTATTTT. This codes for CASSSDPSGALTDTQYF.

This clone has only a few counts. The gene calls are TRBV2 and TRBJ2-7; TRBD1 matches at 8 bases. J gave up 0 bases and V 7 bases, and 5 bases lay outside the gene matches. Germline lookup yields CDR1 SNHLY and CDR2 FYNNEI. This CDR3 has 14 amino acids. CDR3 bases: TGTGCCAGCACCTGGGGACAGGACTCCTACGAGCAGTACTTC. Translation gives CASTWGQDSYEQYF.

The genes are TRBV5-1 and TRBJ2-5, with 10 bases identical to TRBD1. CDR1 SGHRS and CDR2 YFSETQ come from the germline V gene. The CDR3 has 14 amino acids. V lost 4 bases to trimming and J lost 4 bases; unmatched junction nucleotides: 4. Here the CDR3 DNA reads TGCGCCAGCAGCACCCGGACAGGGGGAGAGACCCAGTACTTC. As protein: CASSTRTGGETQYF.

The V call is TRBV30, the J call TRBJ1-3; 7 bases are shared with TRBD1. Germline assignment: CDR1 GTSNPN and CDR2 SVGIG (reference sequence). The CDR3 runs 16 residues. V gave up 0 bases and J gave up 4 bases; unmatched junction bases: 9. CDR3 amino acids: CAWSVIGRGRGNTIYF. CDR3 coding DNA: TGTGCCTGGAGTGTAATCGGGAGGGGGCGGGGAAACACCATATATTTT.

V is TRBV5-1 and J is TRBJ1-1, with 8 bases fitting TRBD1. J lost 2 bases, V lost 0 bases, and 6 bases had no gene match. This CDR3 is 16 amino acids long. Germline V gene lookup returns CDR1 SGHRS and CDR2 YFSETQ. CDR3 bases: TGCGCCAGCAGCTTGGAGTCAGGGGGCATTAACACTGAAGCTTTCTTT. It specifies CASSLESGGINTEAFF.

The V and J genes are TRBV6-5 and TRBJ2-7, with D possibly TRBD2 on 7 matching bases. Trimming cost V 8 bases and J 0 bases, with 17 bases left between them. CDR3 size: 15 residues. The germline CDR1 and CDR2 sequences are MNHEY and SVGAGI. CDR3 DNA: TGTGCCAGCGGCCCAAGGGCGGGGGCCTCCTACGAGCAGTACTTC. Translation gives CASGPRAGASYEQYF.

The V gene is TRBV7-9, the J gene TRBJ1-1; 7 positions agree with TRBD1. Germline CDR1 and CDR2: SEHNR and FQNEAQ (reference sequence). CDR3 size: 14 residues. V was clipped by 6 bases and J by 6 bases; unmatched bases: 10. The CDR3 protein is CASSRQGFAAEAFF. The CDR3 DNA reads as TGTGCCAGCAGTCGACAGGGATTTGCCGCTGAAGCTTTCTTT.

The chain couples TRBV28 to TRBJ2-2; TRBD2 matches 7 bases. Germline V CDR1 and CDR2: MDHEN, SYDVKM. Trimming removed 2 bases from V and 1 base from J; junction bases left unmatched: 1. The length of the CDR3 is 15 residues. This chain's CDR3 is CASSLAGENTGELFF. Written as DNA, the CDR3 is TGTGCCAGCAGTTTAGCGGGGGAGAACACCGGGGAGCTGTTTTTT. Complete variable domain (other parts from reference TRBV28 and TRBJ2-2): DVKVTQSSRYLVKRTGEKVFLECVQDMDHENMFWYRQDPGLGLRLIYFSYDVKMKEKGDIPEGYSVSREKKERFSLILESASTNQTSMYLCASSLAGENTGELFFGEGSRLTVL.